This TCR beta chain was sequenced during a study of CD8 T cells in ankylosing spondylitis. Study-wide results and limits: Disease-linked clones were reportedly significantly enriched in matched ankylosing spondylitis synovial fluid. Ankylosing spondylitis blood appeared to be characterized by a TCR beta motif of several highly homologous variants.

Details on this clonotype: What it binds is not known.

Making use of molecular barcodes, quantitative 5'-RACE generated TCR beta libraries. Using its own MiXCR run on the 5' RACE reads, TCRdb lists one record per CDR3 protein. The table lists more than 600,000 distinct CDR3 sequences, 15% to 20% of them singletons. In germline, CDR1 is PRHDT, CDR2 FYEKMQ (reference sequence). The CDR3 spans 15 residues. V lost 8 bases and J 1 base, leaving 16 bases between the germline ends. The sequence derives from a male donor with ankylosing spondylitis. Input material: blood, either unsorted or a sorted T cell fraction (not recorded which). The chain combines TRBV13 with TRBJ2-3; D possibly matches TRBD1 or TRBD2 (5 bases each). The CDR3 nucleotides read TGTGCCAGCGGATCCCGGGGCCTCGGCACAGATACGCAGTATTTT. The encoded protein is CASGSRGLGTDTQYF.